Listed below are T cell receptor beta chains from one sample, sequenced in a study of blood T cell repertoires in COVID-19. Clones were sequenced by immunoSEQ multiplex PCR, and TCRdb holds only the in-frame ones, with some missing. Among hundreds of thousands of clones listed, almost 85% were seen once. Material: peripheral blood. These receptor sequences come from a man in his fifties with COVID-19, enrolled during active disease. Both conserved end residues are trimmed from each CDR3.

9 TRBJ1-1 TRBV30 AFAGVTEAF
15 TRBJ2-7 TRBV7-2 ASSLAPLAGGHYEQY
14 TRBJ1-5 TRBV27 ASSLYGTASNQPQH
13 TRBJ2-7 TRBV20-1 SASGTGTYSYEQY
12 TRBJ2-3 TRBV7-3 ASSSGHGTDTQY
13 TRBJ2-1 TRBV5-6 ASSPRLALYNEQF
13 TRBJ2-3 TRBV5-1 ASSFNLAGADTQY
12 TRBJ2-3 TRBV27 ASRRTGFTDTQY
14 TRBJ1-6 TRBV4-1 ASSQVILRENSPLH
15 TRBJ2-1 TRBV21-1 ASSKEELAGGHNEQF
11 TRBJ2-7 TRBV29-1 SAGLAETYEQY
14 TRBJ2-3 TRBV7-3 ASSPSGTSGPDTQY
12 TRBJ1-1 TRBV5-5 ASSSGTPNTEAF